This record covers a single T cell receptor (beta chain). This sample was included in a study of blood T cell repertoires in COVID-19. Study details: Sites across the United States, Italy and Spain contributed samples from acute and convalescent COVID-19. The analysed material was cDNA or gDNA that came from T cells, B-cell-depleted T cells, or PBMCs.

The germline CDR1 and CDR2 sequences are SGHRS and YFSETQ. CDR3 length equals 15 residues. Germline trimming cut 5 bases from V and 9 bases from J; bases unmatched to any gene: 9. Authors' data handling: Reference gene primer amplification in the assay estimated nucleated cell counts. Data came from immunoSEQ multiplex PCR; TCRdb stores just in-frame clones and leaves some out. The V and J calls and the clone size are those of that table, but D and trimming were determined from the DNA. The profile covers tens of thousands of clones, with roughly 88% appearing a single time and approximately 4.3% taken by the ten largest.

Specimen: peripheral blood. This clonotype was obtained from a man aged 60-69 years with acute or convalescent COVID-19. The rearrangement uses TRBV5-1 and TRBJ2-1, with TRBD2 identical over 12 bases. The CDR3 sequence is CASSLLAGGTSEQFF. CDR3 nucleotides: TGCGCCAGCAGTTTACTAGCGGGAGGAACTAGTGAGCAGTTCTTC.